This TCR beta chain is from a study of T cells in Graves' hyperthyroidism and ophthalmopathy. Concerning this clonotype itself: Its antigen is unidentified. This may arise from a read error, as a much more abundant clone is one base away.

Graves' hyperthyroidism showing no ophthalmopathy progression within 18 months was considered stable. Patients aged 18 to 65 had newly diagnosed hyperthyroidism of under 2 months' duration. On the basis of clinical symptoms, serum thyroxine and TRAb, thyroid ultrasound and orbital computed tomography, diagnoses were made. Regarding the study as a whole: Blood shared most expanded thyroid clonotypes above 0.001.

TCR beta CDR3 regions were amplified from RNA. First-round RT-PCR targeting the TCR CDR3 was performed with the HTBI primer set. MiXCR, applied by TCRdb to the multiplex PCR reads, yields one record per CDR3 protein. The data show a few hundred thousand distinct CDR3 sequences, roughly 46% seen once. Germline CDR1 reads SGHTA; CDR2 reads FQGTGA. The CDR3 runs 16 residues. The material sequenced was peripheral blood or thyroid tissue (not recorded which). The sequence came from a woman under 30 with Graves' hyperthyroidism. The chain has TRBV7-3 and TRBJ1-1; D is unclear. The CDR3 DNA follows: TGTGCCAGCAGCTTAGATCCCGGTTCTATGACCACTAAAGCTTTCTTT. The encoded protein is CASSLDPGSMTTKAFF.